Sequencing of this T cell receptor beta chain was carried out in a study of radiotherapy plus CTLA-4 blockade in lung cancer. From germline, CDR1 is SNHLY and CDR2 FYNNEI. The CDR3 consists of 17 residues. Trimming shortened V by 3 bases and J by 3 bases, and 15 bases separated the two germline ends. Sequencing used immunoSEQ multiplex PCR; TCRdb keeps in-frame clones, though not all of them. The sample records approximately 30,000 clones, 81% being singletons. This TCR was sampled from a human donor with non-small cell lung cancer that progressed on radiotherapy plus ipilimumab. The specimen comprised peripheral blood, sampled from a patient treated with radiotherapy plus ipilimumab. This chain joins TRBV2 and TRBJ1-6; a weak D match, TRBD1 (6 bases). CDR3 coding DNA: TGTGCCAGCAGTGATGAGGACAGCCTTTTCTATAATTCACCCCTCCACTTT. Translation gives CASSDEDSLFYNSPLHF.